Presented here are 20 T cell receptor beta chains from one specimen sequenced in a study of cytomegalovirus exposure and HLA in healthy donors. The PCR employed 60 Vbeta primers together with 13 Jbeta primers. Produced via immunoSEQ multiplex PCR; TCRdb's table is partial and in-frame only. The sample holds 90,000 to 110,000 clones, about three quarters seen once. The specimen was PBMCs. These receptor sequences come from a male donor in good health and CMV-seronegative.

The chain employs TRBV7-9 and TRBJ2-7, with D possibly TRBD2 on 6 matching bases. The CDR3 is made up of 14 amino acids. V dropped 5 bases and J dropped 2 bases, with 13 bases sitting between them. Looked up from germline, CDR1 is SEHNR and CDR2 is FQNEAQ (reference sequence). CDR3 nucleotide sequence: TGTGCCAGCAGCCACAGCGGGCGAACCTACGAGCAGTACTTC. Translated, it gives CASSHSGRTYEQYF. Using reference TRBV7-9 and TRBJ2-7 for the parts outside the CDR3, the full variable domain is DTGVSQNPRHKITKRGQNVTFRCDPISEHNRLYWYRQTLGQGPEFLTYFQNEAQLEKSRLLSDRFSAERPKGSFSTLEIQRTEQGDSAMYLCASSHSGRTYEQYFGPGTRLTVT.

This clone appeared a few times. Distinct nucleotide sequences in the sample also encode this CDR3. This chain uses TRBV7-3 with TRBJ2-5, with a weak D call TRBD2 (5 bases). The germline V and J ends were trimmed by 5 bases and 1 base, with 11 bases remaining between them. Germline V CDR1 and CDR2: SGHTA, FQGTGA. The CDR3 length is 14 residues. CDR3: CASSPTGLQETQYF. CDR3 bases: TGTGCCAGCAGCCCGACTGGACTCCAAGAGACCCAGTACTTC. Looking up the rest from reference TRBV7-3 and TRBJ2-5 gives the full variable domain: GAGVSQTPSNKVTEKGKYVELRCDPISGHTALYWYRQSLGQGPEFLIYFQGTGAADDSGLPNDRFFAVRPEGSVSTLKIQRTERGDSAVYLCASSPTGLQETQYFGPGTRLLVL.

CDR3 amino acids: CSVALVSSYEQYF. The CDR3 region has the DNA TGCAGCGTTGCTTTAGTTAGCTCCTACGAGCAGTACTTC. This rearrangement joins TRBV29-1 to TRBJ2-7; no clear D. The CDR3 length is 13 residues. Germline assignment: CDR1 SQVTM and CDR2 ANQGSEA. V was pared by 4 bases and J by 0 bases, with 10 bases between.

V usage is TRBV19 and J usage is TRBJ1-1; 8 bases map to TRBD1. Germline V gene lookup returns CDR1 LNHDA and CDR2 SQIVND (reference sequence). This CDR3 has 16 amino acids. The V segment lost 7 bases and the J segment 4 bases; nucleotides outside the gene matches: 14. This chain's CDR3 is CASTPDRQGRTTEAFF. The CDR3 DNA sequence: TGTGCCAGTACCCCGGACCGACAGGGGCGGACCACTGAAGCTTTCTTT.

The chain couples TRBV4-1 to TRBJ1-2; tentative D call: TRBD1 (6 bases). This CDR3 spans 15 amino acids. Trimming shortened V by 2 bases and J by 2 bases, and 12 bases separated the two germline ends. Looked up from germline, CDR1 is MGHRA and CDR2 is YSYEKL. CDR3 nucleotide sequence: TGCGCCAGCAGCCAATCTCAGGGGAACAACTATGGCTACACCTTC. It encodes CASSQSQGNNYGYTF.

This clone appeared a single time. The chain couples TRBV5-5 to TRBJ1-4; D gene uncertain. Germline V gene sequence: CDR1 SGHKS, CDR2 YYEKEE (reference sequence). V was pared by 0 bases and J by 4 bases, with 10 bases between. The CDR3 is 15 amino acids. Here the CDR3 reads CASSLVAAFNEKLFF. In nucleotides, the CDR3 is TGTGCCAGCAGCTTGGTGGCGGCGTTTAATGAAAAACTGTTTTTT.

The chain links TRBV4-3 to TRBJ1-4; 8 nucleotides match TRBD1. J lost 8 bases, V lost 4 bases, and 6 bases had no gene match. Germline-derived CDR1 and CDR2 are LGHNA and YSLEER. There are 14 residues in the CDR3. In nucleotides, the CDR3 is TGCGCCAGCAGCCCAGACAGGGGTAACGAAAAACTGTTTTTT. Amino acids: CASSPDRGNEKLFF.

This rearrangement joins TRBV6-1 to TRBJ2-3; 7 bases fit TRBD2. V lost 5 bases to trimming and J lost 6 bases; unmatched junction nucleotides: 2. The CDR3 extends over 12 amino acids. The germline V gene has CDR1 MNHNS and CDR2 SASEGT. The CDR3 DNA sequence: TGTGCCAGCAGTCTGGGGGGGGATACGCAGTATTTT. It specifies CASSLGGDTQYF.

The chain carries TRBV6-1 and TRBJ1-4, with TRBD1 as a possible D gene (6 bases). This CDR3 region has 18 residues. Germline V gene data show CDR1 as MNHNS and CDR2 as SASEGT. Trimming took off 0 bases at V and 5 bases at J, with 19 bases between the two ends. The CDR3 loop is CASSEAFLAAGANEKLFF. CDR3 DNA: TGTGCCAGCAGTGAAGCTTTTCTCGCGGCAGGGGCAAATGAAAAACTGTTTTTT.

This clone was observed a few times. The rearrangement uses TRBV6-6 and TRBJ1-1; TRBD1 matches 8 bases. Germline lookup yields CDR1 MNHNY and CDR2 SVGAGI (reference sequence). The V gene end was trimmed by 4 bases and the J gene end by 7 bases; junction bases not matched to a gene: 8. The CDR3 has 14 amino acids. The DNA for the CDR3 is TGTGCCAGCAGTTTTAGGACAGGGAAGTTTGAAGCTTTCTTT. Its translation is CASSFRTGKFEAFF.

The rearrangement uses TRBV20-1 and TRBJ2-1; no reliable D call. This CDR3 comprises 11 residues. The germline V gene has CDR1 DFQATT and CDR2 SNEGSKA (reference sequence). V dropped 3 bases and J dropped 9 bases, with 9 bases sitting between them. CDR3 in amino acids: CSASFLGEQFF. The CDR3 bases are TGCAGTGCTAGTTTCCTAGGTGAGCAGTTCTTC.

This clone has more than one count but fewer than ten. The chain employs TRBV5-1 and TRBJ2-7; 8 bases map to TRBD2. The CDR3 runs 14 residues. V dropped 2 bases and J dropped 11; count of bases not matched to a gene: 12. CDR1 is SGHRS and CDR2 is YFSETQ in the germline V gene. DNA for the CDR3: TGCGCCAGCAGCTTAGTAGAGTGGCGGGAGGTAAAGTACTTC. It is translated as CASSLVEWREVKYF.

V and J are TRBV9 and TRBJ2-1; D is undetermined. The length of the CDR3 is 14 residues. V lost 5 bases and J 2 bases, leaving 11 bases between the germline ends. CDR1 is SGDLS, CDR2 YYNGEE, per germline. The CDR3, as DNA: TGTGCCAGCAGTCCCTACGACACCTACAATGAGCAGTTCTTC. It translates to CASSPYDTYNEQFF. Using reference TRBV9 and TRBJ2-1 for the parts outside the CDR3, the full variable domain is DSGVTQTPKHLITATGQRVTLRCSPRSGDLSVYWYQQSLDQGLQFLIQYYNGEERAKGNILERFSAQQFPDLHSELNLSSLELGDSALYFCASSPYDTYNEQFFGPGTRLTVL.

This chain links TRBV12-5 with TRBJ2-3, with TRBD2 matching 8 bases. The CDR3 runs to 15 residues. Germline V gives CDR1 LGHNT, CDR2 FRNRAP. V shed 1 base, J shed 6 bases, and the junction held 6 bases outside the gene matches. The CDR3 coding sequence is TGTGCTAGTGGTTTGGGGGGACTAGGAGGGGATACGCAGTATTTT. Translated, it gives CASGLGGLGGDTQYF. The full variable domain, with the rest looked up from reference TRBV12-5 and TRBJ2-3, is DARVTQTPRHKVTEMGQEVTMRCQPILGHNTVFWYRQTMMQGLELLAYFRNRAPLDDSGMPKDRFSAEMPDATLATLKIQPSEPRDSAVYFCASGLGGLGGDTQYFGPGTRLTVL.

The V call is TRBV7-9, the J call TRBJ2-2; the match to TRBD2 covers 13 bases. The length of the CDR3 is 17 residues. Germline assignment: CDR1 SEHNR and CDR2 FQNEAQ (reference sequence). The V segment lost 8 bases and the J segment 6 bases; nucleotides outside the gene matches: 12. The CDR3 region has the DNA TGTGCCAGCGACGGGACTAGCGGGAATCATTGGGCCGGGGAGCTGTTTTTT. Encoded protein: CASDGTSGNHWAGELFF.

This clone appeared a few times. The V call is TRBV6-6, the J call TRBJ2-1; D is unclear. V lost 2 bases and J lost 4, with 6 bases in between. The CDR3 is made up of 13 amino acids. Looked up from germline, CDR1 is MNHNY and CDR2 is SVGAGI (reference sequence). CDR3 coding DNA: TGTGCCAGCAGTTACGAGAGATACAATGAGCAGTTCTTC. Amino acid sequence: CASSYERYNEQFF.

The chain has TRBV9 and TRBJ1-6; 8 bases map to TRBD1. V trimming: 3 bases; J trimming: 7 bases; junction bases outside the gene matches: 6. The CDR3 contains 15 residues. Germline assignment: CDR1 SGDLS and CDR2 YYNGEE. CDR3 protein: CASSGGQGGNSPLHF. The CDR3 nucleotides read TGTGCCAGCAGCGGTGGACAGGGAGGGAATTCACCCCTCCACTTT.

The V call is TRBV2, the J call TRBJ2-7; TRBD2 agrees at 12 bases. CDR3 size: 15 residues. V dropped 8 bases and J dropped 0; count of bases not matched to a gene: 5. Germline CDR1 is SNHLY and CDR2 is FYNNEI. CDR3: CASVSGLAGSYEQYF. CDR3 coding DNA: TGTGCCAGCGTATCGGGACTAGCGGGCTCCTACGAGCAGTACTTC.

The chain couples TRBV9 to TRBJ2-2; 10 bases match TRBD2. The V and J ends lost 4 bases and 3 bases, in that order; junction bases with no gene match: 12. Germline V CDR1 and CDR2: SGDLS, YYNGEE. This CDR3 region has 18 residues. The DNA for the CDR3 is TGTGCCAGCAGCAGGCCCCAGGGAGCGGGAGGGCACACCGGGGAGCTGTTTTTT. Amino acids: CASSRPQGAGGHTGELFF.

This clone showed up just once. The chain carries TRBV2 and TRBJ2-7; D possibly corresponds to TRBD2 (7 bases). The V end was cut by 6 bases, the J end by 6 bases, with 12 bases between. The CDR3 consists of 12 residues. Germline V CDR1 and CDR2: SNHLY, FYNNEI. The CDR3 sequence is CASRGGGGEQYF. For the CDR3, the DNA is TGTGCCAGCAGGGGAGGGGGGGGCGAGCAGTACTTC.